This paragraph reports one TCR beta chain. Antigen unknown. A multiplex PCR was run with 60 Vbeta primers and 13 Jbeta primers. Per the authors' pipeline: A follow-up analysis tallied around 80 million unique TCR beta chains, about 11 million shared. Assay used: immunoSEQ multiplex PCR; TCRdb lists only in-frame clones, some missing. The DNA was the basis for D and trimming; V, J and clone size are from that table. The repertoire holds about 160,000 clones, around 79% seen once, with more than 3.5% in the top ten. These data originate in a study of cytomegalovirus exposure and HLA in healthy donors. Study details: Samples from HLA-typed donors yielded about 85 million unique TCRs in an early data release.

Broader study findings: In a later analysis, HLA-associated beta chains showed higher expansion and lower generation probabilities than comparable chains. Later analysis reportedly placed an Asian-associated ancestry cluster below the roughly 690-donor mean in N-insertions.

Material: PBMCs. The TCR was taken from a man between 35 and 55 years old in good health and CMV-seronegative.

CDR3 DNA sequence: TGTGCCAGCAGCAACCCAGACATGGAAACCCAGTACTTC. Protein: CASSNPDMETQYF. This chain joins TRBV7-8 and TRBJ2-5; no clear D. This CDR3 region has 13 residues. Trimming pared 5 bases from V and 8 bases from J, leaving 15 bases between. Per germline, CDR1 SGHVS and CDR2 FQNEAQ.